This TCR beta chain was profiled in a study of blood T cell repertoires in COVID-19. V dropped 2 bases and J dropped 1; count of bases not matched to a gene: 8. Germline V gene data show CDR1 as KGHSH and CDR2 as LQKENI. The CDR3 is 17 amino acids. Assay: immunoSEQ multiplex PCR; the TCRdb copy retains only in-frame clones and omits some. The table includes over 50,000 clones, around 88% detected once. V gene TRBV18 combines with J gene TRBJ2-1; 7 bases map to TRBD2. Sequencing was performed on peripheral blood. This receptor was taken from a human donor in a cohort sampled during active COVID-19. For the CDR3, the DNA is TGTGCCAGCTCACCAGTGGGGGGGATTCGGTCCTACAATGAGCAGTTCTTC. Translating it yields CASSPVGGIRSYNEQFF.